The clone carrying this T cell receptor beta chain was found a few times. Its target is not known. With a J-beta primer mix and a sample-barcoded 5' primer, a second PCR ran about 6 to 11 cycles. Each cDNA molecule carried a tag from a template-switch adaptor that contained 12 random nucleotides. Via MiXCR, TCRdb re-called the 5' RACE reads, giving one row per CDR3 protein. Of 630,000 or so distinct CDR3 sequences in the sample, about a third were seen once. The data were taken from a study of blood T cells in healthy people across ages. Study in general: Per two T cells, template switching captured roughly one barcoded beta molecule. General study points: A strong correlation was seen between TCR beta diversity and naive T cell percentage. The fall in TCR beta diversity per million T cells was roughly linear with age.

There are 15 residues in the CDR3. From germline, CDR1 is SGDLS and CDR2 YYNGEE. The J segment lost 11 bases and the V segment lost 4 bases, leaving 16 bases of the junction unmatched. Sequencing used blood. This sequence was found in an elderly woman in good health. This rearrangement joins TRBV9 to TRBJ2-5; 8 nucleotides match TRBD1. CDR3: CASSPPGTGYNEQYF. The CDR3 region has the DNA TGTGCCAGCAGCCCCCCCGGGACAGGTTACAATGAGCAGTACTTC.